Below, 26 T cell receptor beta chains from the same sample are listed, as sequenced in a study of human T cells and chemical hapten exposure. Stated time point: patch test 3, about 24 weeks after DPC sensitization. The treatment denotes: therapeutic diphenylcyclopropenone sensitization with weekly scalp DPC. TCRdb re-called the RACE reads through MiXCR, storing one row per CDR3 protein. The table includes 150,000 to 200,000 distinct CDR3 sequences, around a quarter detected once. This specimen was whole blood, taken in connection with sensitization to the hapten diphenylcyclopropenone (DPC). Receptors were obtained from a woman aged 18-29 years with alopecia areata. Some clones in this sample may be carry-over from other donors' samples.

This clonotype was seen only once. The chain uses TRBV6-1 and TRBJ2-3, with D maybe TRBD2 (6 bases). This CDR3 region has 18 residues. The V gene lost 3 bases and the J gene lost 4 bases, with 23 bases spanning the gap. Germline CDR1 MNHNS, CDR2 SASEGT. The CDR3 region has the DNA TGTGCCAGCAGTGAGTTGGCGGGACTGAATTCGGACTCAGATACGCAGTATTTT. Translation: CASSELAGLNSDSDTQYF.

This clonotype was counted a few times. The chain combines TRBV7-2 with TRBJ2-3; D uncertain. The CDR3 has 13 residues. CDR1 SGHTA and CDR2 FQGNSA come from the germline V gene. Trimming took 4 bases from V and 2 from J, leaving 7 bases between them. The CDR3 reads CASSSRHTDTQYF. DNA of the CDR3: TGTGCCAGCAGCTCACGCCACACAGATACGCAGTATTTT. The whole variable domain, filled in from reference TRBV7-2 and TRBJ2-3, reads GAGVSQSPSNKVTEKGKDVELRCDPISGHTALYWYRQSLGQGLEFLIYFQGNSAPDKSGLPSDRFSAERTGGSVSTLTIQRTQQEDSAVYLCASSSRHTDTQYFGPGTRLTVL.

The CDR3 nucleotides are TGCAGTGCTAGTGGGATGCCCTCCTACGAGCAGTACTTC. Residues: CSASGMPSYEQYF. The rearrangement uses TRBV20-1 and TRBJ2-7; no clear D gene. The CDR3 loop spans 13 amino acids. The germline gives CDR1 DFQATT, CDR2 SNEGSKA (reference sequence). Trimming shortened V by 3 bases and J by 0 bases, and 9 bases separated the two germline ends.

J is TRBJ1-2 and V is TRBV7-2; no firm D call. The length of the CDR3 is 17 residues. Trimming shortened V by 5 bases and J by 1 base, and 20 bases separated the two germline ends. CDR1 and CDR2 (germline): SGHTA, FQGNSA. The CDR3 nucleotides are TGTGCCAGCAGCGTGTCCGCGATCGGAAGAAATAACTATGGCTACACCTTC. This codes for CASSVSAIGRNNYGYTF.

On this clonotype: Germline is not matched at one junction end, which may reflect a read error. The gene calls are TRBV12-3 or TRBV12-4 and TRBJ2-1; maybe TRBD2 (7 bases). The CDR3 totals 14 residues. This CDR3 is CASSLAVRGNEQFF. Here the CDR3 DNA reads TGTGCCAGCAGTCTAGCGGTAAGGGGGAATGAGCAGTTCTTC.

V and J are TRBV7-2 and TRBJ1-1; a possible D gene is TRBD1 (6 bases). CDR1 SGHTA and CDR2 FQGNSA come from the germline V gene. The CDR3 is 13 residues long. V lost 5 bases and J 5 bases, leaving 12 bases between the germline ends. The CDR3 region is CASSPIGGTEAFF. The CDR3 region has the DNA TGTGCCAGCAGCCCGATAGGGGGGACTGAAGCTTTCTTT.

This CDR3 reads CASSIGQKPHSYNEQFF. CDR3 in DNA: TGTGCCAGCAGCATTGGACAGAAACCCCACTCCTACAATGAGCAGTTCTTC. This rearrangement joins TRBV7-9 to TRBJ2-1; tentatively, D is TRBD1 (6 bases). CDR1 is SEHNR and CDR2 is FQNEAQ in the germline V gene (reference sequence). The CDR3 runs 17 residues. V lost 5 bases, J lost 0 bases, and 17 bases lay in between. Full variable domain (remainder filled in from reference TRBV7-9 and TRBJ2-1): DTGVSQNPRHKITKRGQNVTFRCDPISEHNRLYWYRQTLGQGPEFLTYFQNEAQLEKSRLLSDRFSAERPKGSFSTLEIQRTEQGDSAMYLCASSIGQKPHSYNEQFFGPGTRLTVL.

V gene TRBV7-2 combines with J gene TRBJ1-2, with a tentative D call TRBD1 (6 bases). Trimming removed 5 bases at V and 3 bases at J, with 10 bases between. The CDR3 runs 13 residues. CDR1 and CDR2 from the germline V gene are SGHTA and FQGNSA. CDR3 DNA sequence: TGTGCCAGCAGCACCCGGACAGACTATGGCTACACCTTC. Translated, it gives CASSTRTDYGYTF.

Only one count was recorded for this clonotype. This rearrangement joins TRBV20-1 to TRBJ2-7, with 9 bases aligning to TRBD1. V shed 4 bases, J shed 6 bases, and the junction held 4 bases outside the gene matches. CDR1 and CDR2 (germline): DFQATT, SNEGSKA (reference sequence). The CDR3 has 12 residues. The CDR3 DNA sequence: TGCAGTGCTAACACAGGGGGCGCCGAGCAGTACTTC. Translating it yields CSANTGGAEQYF.

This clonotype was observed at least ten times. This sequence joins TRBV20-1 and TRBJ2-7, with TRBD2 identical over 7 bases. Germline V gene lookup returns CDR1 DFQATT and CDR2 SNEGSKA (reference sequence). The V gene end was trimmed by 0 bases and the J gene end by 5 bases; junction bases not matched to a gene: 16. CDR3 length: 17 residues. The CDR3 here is CSARDLLAGSRPNEQYF. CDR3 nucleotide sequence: TGCAGTGCTAGAGATCTGTTAGCGGGCAGCCGCCCCAACGAGCAGTACTTC.

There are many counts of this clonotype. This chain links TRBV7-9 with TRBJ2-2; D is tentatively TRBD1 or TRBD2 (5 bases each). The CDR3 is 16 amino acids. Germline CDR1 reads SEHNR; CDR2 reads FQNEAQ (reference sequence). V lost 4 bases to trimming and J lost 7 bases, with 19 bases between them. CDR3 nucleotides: TGTGCCAGCAGCTACCCGTCCGGGACGGGGAACGGGGAGCTGTTTTTT. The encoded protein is CASSYPSGTGNGELFF.

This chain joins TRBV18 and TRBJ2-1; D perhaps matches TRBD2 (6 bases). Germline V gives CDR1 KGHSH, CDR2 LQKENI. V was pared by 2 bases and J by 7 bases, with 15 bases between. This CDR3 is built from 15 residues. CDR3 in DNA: TGTGCCAGCTCACCAAGTATCGGGAGCAAAAATGAGCAGTTCTTC. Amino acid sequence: CASSPSIGSKNEQFF.

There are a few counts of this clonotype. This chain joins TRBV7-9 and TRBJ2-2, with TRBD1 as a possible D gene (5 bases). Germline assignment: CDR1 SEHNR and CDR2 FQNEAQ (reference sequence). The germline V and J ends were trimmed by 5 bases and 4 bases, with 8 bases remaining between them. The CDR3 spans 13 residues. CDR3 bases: TGTGCCAGCAGCCTTGGGGCCACCGGGGAGCTGTTTTTT. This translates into CASSLGATGELFF.

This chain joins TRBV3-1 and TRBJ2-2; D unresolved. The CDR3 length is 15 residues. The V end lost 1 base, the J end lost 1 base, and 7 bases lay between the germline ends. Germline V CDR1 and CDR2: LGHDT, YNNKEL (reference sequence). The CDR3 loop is CASSQAIVNTGELFF. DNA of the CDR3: TGTGCCAGCAGCCAAGCGATAGTGAACACCGGGGAGCTGTTTTTT.

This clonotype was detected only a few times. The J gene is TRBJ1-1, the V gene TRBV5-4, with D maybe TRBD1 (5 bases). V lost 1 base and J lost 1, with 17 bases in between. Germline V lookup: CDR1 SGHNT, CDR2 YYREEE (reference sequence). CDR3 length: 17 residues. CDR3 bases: TGTGCCAGCAGCTTGTTTTTCGGGGGGACGTGGAACACTGAAGCTTTCTTT. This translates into CASSLFFGGTWNTEAFF.

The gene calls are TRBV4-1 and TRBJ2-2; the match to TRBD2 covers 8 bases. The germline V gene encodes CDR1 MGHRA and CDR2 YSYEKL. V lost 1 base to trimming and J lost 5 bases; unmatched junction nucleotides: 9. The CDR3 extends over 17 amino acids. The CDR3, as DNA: TGCGCCAGCAGCCAAGTTCCGAGCGGGGGAGCTACCGGGGAGCTGTTTTTT. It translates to CASSQVPSGGATGELFF.

The CDR3 DNA follows: TGCGCCAGCAGCCAAGATCCAGGGGGTGGTGAGCAGTACTTC. Its translation: CASSQDPGGGEQYF. The chain has TRBV4-1 and TRBJ2-7; 7 bases align to TRBD1. CDR1 is MGHRA and CDR2 is YSYEKL in the germline V gene. V shed 0 bases, J shed 7 bases, and the junction held 6 bases outside the gene matches. This CDR3 has 14 residues.

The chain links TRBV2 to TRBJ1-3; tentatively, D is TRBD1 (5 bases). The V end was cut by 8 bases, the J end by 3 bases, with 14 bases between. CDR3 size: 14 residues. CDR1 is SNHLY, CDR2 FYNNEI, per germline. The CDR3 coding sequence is TGTGCCAGCCGGCCCGGGACCTATGGAAACACCATATATTTT. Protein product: CASRPGTYGNTIYF.

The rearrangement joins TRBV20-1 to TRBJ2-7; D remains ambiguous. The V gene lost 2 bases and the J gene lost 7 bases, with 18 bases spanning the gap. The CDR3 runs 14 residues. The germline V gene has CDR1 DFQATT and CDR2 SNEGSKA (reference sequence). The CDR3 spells CSARSPGGSSEQYF. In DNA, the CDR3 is TGCAGTGCTAGATCTCCGGGCGGTTCCTCGGAGCAGTACTTC.

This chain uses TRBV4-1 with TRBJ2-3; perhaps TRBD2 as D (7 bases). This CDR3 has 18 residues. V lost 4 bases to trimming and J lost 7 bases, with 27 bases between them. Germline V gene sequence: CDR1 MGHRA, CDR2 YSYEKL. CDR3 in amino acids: CASSLSSSLSAGAYTQYF. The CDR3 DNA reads TGCGCCAGCAGCCTCTCGTCCTCACTAAGCGCGGGGGCATATACGCAGTATTTT.

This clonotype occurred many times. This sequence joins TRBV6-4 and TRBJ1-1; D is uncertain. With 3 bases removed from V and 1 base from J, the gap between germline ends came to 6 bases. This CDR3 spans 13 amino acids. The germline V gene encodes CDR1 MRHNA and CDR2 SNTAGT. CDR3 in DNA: TGTGCCAGCAGTGAGTCAACGAACACTGAAGCTTTCTTT. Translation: CASSESTNTEAFF.

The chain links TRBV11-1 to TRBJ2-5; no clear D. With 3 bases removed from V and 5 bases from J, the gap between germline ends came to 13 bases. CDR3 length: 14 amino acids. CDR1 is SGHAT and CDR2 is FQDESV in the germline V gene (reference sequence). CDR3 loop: CASSFLRASETQYF. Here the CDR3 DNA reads TGTGCCAGCAGCTTTCTTCGAGCGTCGGAGACCCAGTACTTC.

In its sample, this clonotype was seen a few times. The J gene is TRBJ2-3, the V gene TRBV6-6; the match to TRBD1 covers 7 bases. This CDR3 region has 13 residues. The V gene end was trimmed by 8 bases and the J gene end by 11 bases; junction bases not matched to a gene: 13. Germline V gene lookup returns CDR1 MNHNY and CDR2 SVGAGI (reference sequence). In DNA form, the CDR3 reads TGTGCCAGCTCCCGTCAAGATAGGACAGGGCAGTATTTT. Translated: CASSRQDRTGQYF.

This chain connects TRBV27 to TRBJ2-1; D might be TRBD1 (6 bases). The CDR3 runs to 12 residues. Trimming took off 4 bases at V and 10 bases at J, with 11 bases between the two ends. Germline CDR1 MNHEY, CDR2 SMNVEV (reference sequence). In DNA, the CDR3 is TGTGCCAGCAGTTCCTACAGGGACGAGCAGTTCTTC. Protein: CASSSYRDEQFF.

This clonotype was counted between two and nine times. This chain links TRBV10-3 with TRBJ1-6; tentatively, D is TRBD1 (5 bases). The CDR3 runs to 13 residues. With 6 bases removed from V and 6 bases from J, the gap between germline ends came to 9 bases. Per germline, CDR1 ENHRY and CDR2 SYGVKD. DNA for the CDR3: TGTGCCATCAGGGAGGGGATTAATTCACCCCTCCACTTT. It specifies CAIREGINSPLHF.

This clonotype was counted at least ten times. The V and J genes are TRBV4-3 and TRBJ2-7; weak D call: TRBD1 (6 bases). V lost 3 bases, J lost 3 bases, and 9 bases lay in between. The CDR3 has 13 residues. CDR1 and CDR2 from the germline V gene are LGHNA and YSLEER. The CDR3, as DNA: TGCGCCAGCAGCCATGACAGGTACTACGAGCAGTACTTC. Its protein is CASSHDRYYEQYF.